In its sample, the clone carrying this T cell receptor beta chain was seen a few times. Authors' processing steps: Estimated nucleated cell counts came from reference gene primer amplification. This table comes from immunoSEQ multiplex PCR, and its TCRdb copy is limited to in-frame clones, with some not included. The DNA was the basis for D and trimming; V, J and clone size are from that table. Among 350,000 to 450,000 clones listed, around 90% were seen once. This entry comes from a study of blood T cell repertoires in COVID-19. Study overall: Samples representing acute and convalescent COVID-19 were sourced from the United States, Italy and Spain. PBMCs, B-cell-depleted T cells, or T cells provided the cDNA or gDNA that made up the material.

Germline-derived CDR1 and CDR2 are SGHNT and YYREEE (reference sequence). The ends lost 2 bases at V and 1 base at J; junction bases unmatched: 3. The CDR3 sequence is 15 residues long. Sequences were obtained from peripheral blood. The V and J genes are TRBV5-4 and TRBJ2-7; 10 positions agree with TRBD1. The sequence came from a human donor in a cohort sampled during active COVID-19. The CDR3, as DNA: TGTGCCAGCAGCTTCCGGGACAGGGGTTCCTACGAGCAGTACTTC. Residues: CASSFRDRGSYEQYF.